This TCR beta chain came from a study of T cells in localized non-small cell lung cancer. With respect to this clone: Its cognate antigen is unknown.

Trimming took 5 bases from V and 1 from J, leaving 11 bases between them. CDR3 size: 14 residues. The germline CDR1 and CDR2 sequences are LGHNT and FRNRAP. Generated by immunoSEQ multiplex PCR, the TCRdb table keeps only in-frame clones and is missing some. Of roughly 58,000 clones detected, about four fifths appear once; the ten largest clones hold around 4.8%. General study results and limits: Tumor trailed uninvolved adjacent lung in T cell clonality, which peaked there. A single tumor region was sequenced, leaving heterogeneity possible. An association was observed between higher blood T cell density and longer overall survival. A median roughly 57 of the top 100 tumor clones appeared in adjacent lung.

The input for sequencing was PBMCs, taken before any cancer treatment. The chain joins TRBV12-5 to TRBJ1-1, with a tentative D call TRBD1 (6 bases). The TCR sequence derives from a man aged 35 to 69 with stage II lung adenocarcinoma. The CDR3 DNA sequence: TGTGCTAGTGGTGCCAGGGGAGGGAACACTGAAGCTTTCTTT. Protein product: CASGARGGNTEAFF.